This passage covers 26 T cell receptor beta chains from one sample sequenced in a study of T cells expressing NK-cell markers (dated by TCRdb to 2019 to 2021). The library was built by means of 5' RACE. Sequencing took place on an Illumina HiSeq 2000. Through TCRdb reprocessing, the reads give one entry per CDR3 protein sequence; DNA is omitted. The table for this sample shows roughly 430,000 distinct CDR3 sequences. The leading ten clones occupy under 7.5% of the sample. The sequenced sample consisted of blood T cells: a sorted CD56 or NKG2C T cell subset, CD4+ or CD8+ T cells, or bulk PBMC T cells (not recorded which). These receptors all stem from a woman aged 18 to 69 in good health.

The genes are TRBV5-4 and TRBJ2-7; the TCRdb D gene call, TRBD2, has no DNA to confirm it. This CDR3 is built from 15 residues. Germline V lookup: CDR1 SGHNT, CDR2 YYREEE (reference sequence). CDR3 sequence: CASSLRGSLDYEQYF.

The chain combines TRBV20-1 with TRBJ2-3; there is no DNA to check the TCRdb D call of TRBD1. The CDR3 covers 14 residues. CDR1 is DFQATT, CDR2 SNEGSKA, per germline (reference sequence). This CDR3 is CSASSPAQGWAQYF.

The chain is built from TRBV6-1 and TRBJ2-1; no DNA is available, so the TRBD1 call from TCRdb remains unchecked. Per germline, CDR1 MNHNS and CDR2 SASEGT. The CDR3 runs 14 residues. The CDR3 sequence is CASWAPGENNEQFF.

This sequence joins TRBV20-1 and TRBJ2-1. The V gene's germline CDR1 is DFQATT and CDR2 SNEGSKA (reference sequence). The CDR3 consists of 11 residues. CDR3 in amino acids: CSAQTYNEQFF.

V usage is TRBV12-3 or TRBV12-4 and J usage is TRBJ1-3; TCRdb calls TRBD1, which cannot be checked without DNA. CDR3 length equals 17 residues. The CDR3: CASPPGAGQGPGNTIYF.

The chain recombines TRBV20-1 with TRBJ2-1; TCRdb proposes TRBD1, but this gene call is untestable without DNA. The germline CDR1 and CDR2 sequences are DFQATT and SNEGSKA (reference sequence). The CDR3 covers 16 residues. The CDR3 loop reads CSAPGSGRVSYNEQFF.

The rearrangement uses TRBV6-1 and TRBJ1-2; no DNA is available, so the TRBD1 call from TCRdb remains unchecked. The CDR3 length is 15 residues. In germline, CDR1 is MNHNS, CDR2 SASEGT. The CDR3 reads CASRLQGHKGGGYTF.

V usage is TRBV7-3 and J usage is TRBJ1-1; TCRdb indicates TRBD1, and absent DNA this call remains unverified. Per germline, CDR1 SGHTA and CDR2 FQGTGA. The CDR3 runs to 14 residues. The CDR3 loop reads CASSSTPLRAEAFF.

The chain carries TRBV10-3 and TRBJ2-2; TCRdb lists TRBD2, though no DNA is available to test this call. The CDR3 length is 15 residues. Per germline, CDR1 ENHRY and CDR2 SYGVKD. The CDR3 spells CAIRTGTPNTGELFF.

The chain has TRBV12-3 or TRBV12-4 and TRBJ1-1. The CDR3 runs to 14 residues. CDR3 residues: CASSGTRGNTEAFF.

V and J are TRBV30 and TRBJ1-1; the TRBD1 assignment by TCRdb is unverifiable without DNA. The CDR3 is 13 amino acids. Germline assignment: CDR1 GTSNPN and CDR2 SVGIG (reference sequence). The CDR3 sequence is CAWRTGTPTEAFF.

This chain connects TRBV9 to TRBJ2-1; TCRdb lists TRBD1, though no DNA is available to test this call. This CDR3 has 14 amino acids. CDR1 is SGDLS, CDR2 YYNGEE, per germline. CDR3 in amino acids: CASSVTSRVNEQFF. The variable domain in full, completed from reference TRBV9 and TRBJ2-1, reads DSGVTQTPKHLITATGQRVTLRCSPRSGDLSVYWYQQSLDQGLQFLIQYYNGEERAKGNILERFSAQQFPDLHSELNLSSLELGDSALYFCASSVTSRVNEQFFGPGTRLTVL.

The chain joins TRBV7-2 to TRBJ1-1; the TRBD1 assignment by TCRdb is unverifiable without DNA. Germline CDR1 and CDR2: SGHTA and FQGNSA. This CDR3 comprises 15 residues. The CDR3 here is CASSQGDRGKTEAFF. The full variable domain, completed using reference TRBV7-2 and TRBJ1-1, is GAGVSQSPSNKVTEKGKDVELRCDPISGHTALYWYRQSLGQGLEFLIYFQGNSAPDKSGLPSDRFSAERTGGSVSTLTIQRTQQEDSAVYLCASSQGDRGKTEAFFGQGTRLTVV.

This chain uses TRBV20-1 with TRBJ2-5. Germline V CDR1 and CDR2: DFQATT, SNEGSKA (reference sequence). CDR3 length: 13 residues. The CDR3 sequence is CSAPFGAKETQYF.

The gene calls are TRBV9 and TRBJ2-5; TCRdb calls TRBD2, which cannot be checked without DNA. Germline lookup yields CDR1 SGDLS and CDR2 YYNGEE. The CDR3 consists of 16 residues. Here the CDR3 reads CASSGRLAGAEETQYF.

V usage is TRBV30 and J usage is TRBJ1-1; the D call from TCRdb, TRBD1, cannot be confirmed without DNA. CDR1 is GTSNPN, CDR2 SVGIG, per germline (reference sequence). The CDR3 is 12 amino acids. Here the CDR3 reads CARSGLPGGAFF.

This chain connects TRBV11-1 to TRBJ2-3; TCRdb designates TRBD1, a call that cannot be tested without DNA. CDR3 length equals 18 residues. Germline V lookup: CDR1 SGHAT, CDR2 FQDESV (reference sequence). The CDR3 sequence is CASSLSNTGQGYTDTQYF.

The chain has TRBV5-6 and TRBJ2-7; the TRBD2 assignment by TCRdb is unverifiable without DNA. CDR1 and CDR2 from the germline V gene are SGHDT and YYEEEE. This CDR3 comprises 16 residues. This CDR3 is CASSFVLAGGSYEQYF.

The rearrangement uses TRBV7-2 and TRBJ2-5; TCRdb indicates TRBD2, and absent DNA this call remains unverified. This CDR3 is 15 amino acids long. Germline CDR1 reads SGHTA; CDR2 reads FQGNSA. This CDR3 is CASSLGSGSSGTQYF.

The rearrangement uses TRBV20-1 and TRBJ2-6. This CDR3 is built from 14 residues. Per germline, CDR1 DFQATT and CDR2 SNEGSKA (reference sequence). The CDR3 loop reads CSARGIPGANVLTF.

The chain has TRBV9 and TRBJ2-1; the D call of TRBD2 rests on TCRdb alone, since no DNA is present to check it. Germline CDR1 and CDR2: SGDLS and YYNGEE. The CDR3 consists of 15 residues. The CDR3 spells CASSVVAGVNNEQFF.

The rearrangement joins TRBV21-1 to TRBJ2-1. TRBV21-1 is a pseudogene locus. The CDR3 is 16 amino acids. The CDR3 reads CASRKRFGRSHNEQFF.

The V call is TRBV5-1, the J call TRBJ2-7; absent DNA, TCRdb's TRBD2 call cannot be checked. The CDR3 has 12 residues. CDR1 is SGHRS and CDR2 is YFSETQ in the germline V gene. The CDR3 protein is CASSSRNYEQYF.

The chain recombines TRBV30 with TRBJ2-7; the D gene TCRdb calls, TRBD2, cannot be checked with no DNA. This CDR3 has 11 residues. Per germline, CDR1 GTSNPN and CDR2 SVGIG (reference sequence). CDR3 loop: CARNSGYEQYF.

V usage is TRBV12-3 or TRBV12-4 and J usage is TRBJ2-2; the D call of TRBD2 rests on TCRdb alone, since no DNA is present to check it. The CDR3 contains 14 residues. The chain's CDR3 is CASSLVQGPGELFF.

The rearrangement uses TRBV28 and TRBJ1-5; absent DNA, TCRdb's TRBD1 call cannot be checked. The germline V gene encodes CDR1 MDHEN and CDR2 SYDVKM. CDR3 length equals 14 residues. Here the CDR3 reads CASSLGGSGQPQHF.